Listed here is a single TCR beta chain. The antigen is undetermined. The data are from a study of T cell responses to AZD1222 COVID-19 vaccine. Trimming removed 6 bases from V and 5 bases from J, with 13 bases in between. CDR1 is SGHTA, CDR2 FQGNSA, per germline. The CDR3 consists of 13 residues. Profiled with immunoSEQ multiplex PCR; TCRdb holds only in-frame clones, not every one. The data contain about 150,000 clones, 88% of them singletons. Study-wide results and caveats: Seropositivity was recorded at baseline in only 5 or 6 AZD1222 recipients. Donors skewed white British and female; clonal diversity was possibly underestimated.

Material: peripheral blood, obtained on day 0 of MenACWY control vaccination. This clonotype originated in an adult in good health. The chain joins TRBV7-2 to TRBJ2-5; a weak D match, TRBD2 (6 bases). The CDR3: CASSRSAGETQYF. In DNA form, the CDR3 reads TGTGCCAGCAGTCGTTCCGCGGGGGAGACCCAGTACTTC.